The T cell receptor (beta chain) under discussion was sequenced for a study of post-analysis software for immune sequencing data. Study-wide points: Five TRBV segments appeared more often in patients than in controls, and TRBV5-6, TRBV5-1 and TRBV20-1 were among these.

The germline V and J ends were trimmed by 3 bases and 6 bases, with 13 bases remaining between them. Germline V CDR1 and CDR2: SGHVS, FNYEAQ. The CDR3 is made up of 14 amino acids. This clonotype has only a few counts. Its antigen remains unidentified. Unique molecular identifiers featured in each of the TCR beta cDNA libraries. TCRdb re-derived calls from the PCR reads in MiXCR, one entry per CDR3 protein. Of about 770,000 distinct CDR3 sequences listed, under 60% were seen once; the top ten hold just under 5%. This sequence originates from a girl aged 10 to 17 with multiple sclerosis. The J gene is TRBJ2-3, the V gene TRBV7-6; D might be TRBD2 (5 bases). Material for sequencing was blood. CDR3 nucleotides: TGTGCCAGCAGCTTGTACTCCCGCGGGGATACGCAGTATTTT. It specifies CASSLYSRGDTQYF. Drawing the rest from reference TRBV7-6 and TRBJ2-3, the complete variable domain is GAGVSQSPRYKVTKRGQDVALRCDPISGHVSLYWYRQALGQGPEFLTYFNYEAQQDKSGLPNDRFSAERPEGSISTLTIQRTEQRDSAMYRCASSLYSRGDTQYFGPGTRLTVL.